This is a list of T cell receptor beta chains from one sample in a study of blood T cells in healthy people across ages. Each CDR3 protein gets one entry after TCRdb re-called the 5' RACE reads with MiXCR. This sample has over 1,500,000 distinct CDR3 sequences, with roughly two fifths found just once. Sequencing was done on a sample of blood. All receptors come from a human donor in good health. The CDR3 runs from the conserved cysteine through the conserved F or W. A D gene is named only where the DNA matches it firmly. A row's size may be missing; if present it is once, few, many or a size class.

TRBV7-2	TRBD1	TRBJ1-5	.	TGTGCCAGCAGCACTAGGACAGGCCTCAATCAGCCCCAGCATTTT	CASSTRTGLNQPQHF
TRBV27	TRBD1	TRBJ1-1	.	TGTGCCAGCAGTTCCTATACCCTAGGACAGGGGAGCACTGAAGCTTTCTTT	CASSSYTLGQGSTEAFF
TRBV11-3	.	TRBJ2-4	few	TGTGCCAGCAGCCAGGGGAGAAACAATGAGCAGTACTTC	CASSQGRNNEQYF
TRBV20-1	TRBD1	TRBJ2-7	.	TGCAGTGCTAGGTGGGACAGCCAGTACGAGCAGTACTTC	CSARWDSQYEQYF
TRBV28	TRBD1	TRBJ2-7	few	TGTGCCAGCAGCTCTACCTACAGGGGTCAGAACGAGCAGTACTTC	CASSSTYRGQNEQYF
TRBV4-2	.	TRBJ1-5	.	TGTGCCAGCAGCCAAGGACGGGTAGCGCCCCAGCATTTT	CASSQGRVAPQHF
TRBV29-1	.	TRBJ2-7	few	TGCAGCGATGATACCGGGACAAGTAACTACGAGCAGTACTTC	CSDDTGTSNYEQYF
TRBV24-1	TRBD1	TRBJ1-5	few	TGTGCCACCAGCCAGGGGGCGGTCAATCAGCCCCAGCATTTT	CATSQGAVNQPQHF
TRBV20-1	TRBD2	TRBJ2-7	.	TGCAGTGCTAGAGATCCTAGCGGGGGATACTACGAGCAGTACTTC	CSARDPSGGYYEQYF
TRBV20-1	.	TRBJ1-5	.	TGCAGTGCTAGTATCAGGGTAATTGATCAGCCCCAGCATTTT	CSASIRVIDQPQHF
TRBV7-2	.	TRBJ1-4	few	TGTGCCAGCAGCATCAGGGGCACTAATGAAAAACTGTTTTTT	CASSIRGTNEKLFF
TRBV27	.	TRBJ1-2	few	TGTGCCAGCGGTGAGGTTTCTGGTTATGGCTACACCTTC	CASGEVSGYGYTF
TRBV20-1	.	TRBJ2-5	.	TGCAGTGCTAGAGATGGGCACGGAGCCTACGGGCAGTACTTC	CSARDGHGAYGQYF
TRBV10-3	.	TRBJ1-6	.	TGTGCCATCAGCGACCGAAATAATTCACCCCTCCACTTT	CAISDRNNSPLHF
TRBV6-1	.	TRBJ2-5	few	TGTGCCAGCAGTCACAACAGGGCACCACAAGAGACCCAGTACTTC	CASSHNRAPQETQYF
TRBV12-3/TRBV12-4	TRBD2	TRBJ2-7	few	TGTGCCAGCAGCCGGGTCGGGGGGGCGAGAGACGAGCAGTACTTC	CASSRVGGARDEQYF
TRBV4-3	.	TRBJ2-3	many	TGCGCCAGCAGCCAAACCGGACGGAGCACAGATACGCAGTATTTT	CASSQTGRSTDTQYF
TRBV2	.	TRBJ2-7	few	TGTGCCAGCAGTGAGGACTACTCCCTCGAGCAGTACTTC	CASSEDYSLEQYF
TRBV7-2	.	TRBJ1-2	many	TGTGCCAGCAGTTTAGTTGTACTGTATGGCTACACCTTC	CASSLVVLYGYTF
TRBV12-3/TRBV12-4	TRBD1	TRBJ2-7	.	TGTGCCAGCGGTTTCCCCCGGACAGGAACCTACGAGCAGTACTTC	CASGFPRTGTYEQYF
TRBV12-3/TRBV12-4	.	TRBJ1-1	.	TGTGCCAGCAATATCGCACAGGAGATGAACACTGAAGCTTTCTTT	CASNIAQEMNTEAFF
TRBV2	TRBD1	TRBJ1-5	.	TGTGCCAGCAGACTGGGACAGAGTAATCAGCCCCAGCATTTT	CASRLGQSNQPQHF
TRBV9	.	TRBJ2-4	.	TGTGCCAGCAGTGGTAGGCCAGCGGTAGCCAAAAACATTCAGTACTTC	CASSGRPAVAKNIQYF
TRBV6-6	.	TRBJ2-5	.	TGTGCCAGCACCCCCTCGGCAGACCAAGAGACCCAGTACTTC	CASTPSADQETQYF
TRBV20-1	TRBD1	TRBJ2-7	few	TGCAGTGCTAGCGGACAGGCGAGCTCCTACGAGCAGTACTTC	CSASGQASSYEQYF
TRBV9	.	TRBJ2-1	.	TGTGCCAGCAGCGTAGAAGGACAGTCCTACAATGAGCAGTTCTTC	CASSVEGQSYNEQFF
TRBV6-1	.	TRBJ2-2	.	TGTGCCAGCAGAAAACAAGGCGGGGAGCTGTTTTTT	CASRKQGGELFF
TRBV6-5	.	TRBJ1-2	few	TGTGCCAGCAGTTACTTATCTCCGGCCTCATATGGCTACACCTTC	CASSYLSPASYGYTF
TRBV4-3	.	TRBJ1-5	.	TGCGCCAGCAGCCAGACCCTCTCCGCTCAGCCCCAGCATTTT	CASSQTLSAQPQHF
TRBV4-2	TRBD2	TRBJ2-3	.	TGTGCCAGCAGCGAAGCGGGGGGAGGGGATACGCAGTATTTT	CASSEAGGGDTQYF
TRBV5-1	TRBD2	TRBJ2-7	.	TGCGCCAGCAGCTGGGGGGGGATACGAACTCCCTACGAGCAGTACTTC	CASSWGGIRTPYEQYF
TRBV7-2	.	TRBJ2-7	few	TGTGCCAGCAGCTTAGTAGGGGAGGACAGCCCCTACGAACAGTACTTC	CASSLVGEDSPYEQYF
TRBV7-9	TRBD2	TRBJ2-1	few	TGTGCCAGCAGCACTAGCGGGGGGAGCTCCTACAATGAGCAGTTCTTC	CASSTSGGSSYNEQFF